This TCR beta chain is drawn from a study of blood T cell repertoires in COVID-19. Study information: Sites across the United States, Italy and Spain contributed samples from acute and convalescent COVID-19. T cells, B-cell-depleted T cells, or PBMCs supplied cDNA or gDNA.

This clone showed up just a few times. Within the sample, other DNA sequences also encode this same CDR3. CDR3 length: 13 residues. V shed 0 bases and J shed 2 bases, with 5 bases lying between them. Germline V gene sequence: CDR1 SGHNT, CDR2 YYREEE (reference sequence). In the original processing: How many nucleated cells were present was estimated from reference gene primer amplification. The assay was immunoSEQ multiplex PCR, and TCRdb's table has in-frame clones only and misses some. V and J calls plus clone size are reproduced from that table; the DNA served to infer D and trimming. The sample carries 66,000 or so clones, around 84% recorded once.

Sequenced input: peripheral blood. The chain carries TRBV5-4 and TRBJ1-2; no reliable D call. The sequence was collected from a man aged 50-59 years with active COVID-19. The CDR3 DNA follows: TGTGCCAGCAGCTTGGCGGGGAACTATGGCTACACCTTC. This encodes CASSLAGNYGYTF. Together with reference TRBV5-4 and TRBJ1-2, the CDR3 gives the full variable domain: ETGVTQSPTHLIKTRGQQVTLRCSSQSGHNTVSWYQQALGQGPQFIFQYYREEENGRGNFPPRFSGLQFPNYSSELNVNALELDDSALYLCASSLAGNYGYTFGSGTRLTVV.